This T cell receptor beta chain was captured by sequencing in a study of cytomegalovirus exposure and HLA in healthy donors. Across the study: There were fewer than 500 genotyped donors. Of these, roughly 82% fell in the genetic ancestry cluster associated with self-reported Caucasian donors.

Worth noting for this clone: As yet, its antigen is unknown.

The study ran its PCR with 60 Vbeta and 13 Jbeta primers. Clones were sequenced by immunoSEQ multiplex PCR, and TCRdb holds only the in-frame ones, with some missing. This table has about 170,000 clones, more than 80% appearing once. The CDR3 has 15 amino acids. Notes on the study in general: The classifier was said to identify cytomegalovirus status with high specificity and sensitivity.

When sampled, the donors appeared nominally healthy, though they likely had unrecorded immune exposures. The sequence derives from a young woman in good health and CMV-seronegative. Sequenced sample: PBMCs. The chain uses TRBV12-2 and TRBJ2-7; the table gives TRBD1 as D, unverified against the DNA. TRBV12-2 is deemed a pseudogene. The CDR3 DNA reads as TGTGCAAGTCGCTTAGCGGGACAGTCCGCCTACGAGCAGTACTTC. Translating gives CASRLAGQSAYEQYF.